Listed here are 5 T cell receptor beta chains from one sample, sequenced in a study of T cells in Graves' hyperthyroidism and ophthalmopathy. TCR beta CDR3 regions were amplified from RNA. The study used the HTBI primer set for a first-round RT-PCR of the TCR CDR3. TCRdb used MiXCR to reprocess the multiplex PCR reads, holding one entry per CDR3 protein. The sample comprises 560,000 or so distinct CDR3 sequences, about half of which are singletons, and nearly 8.5% rests with the top ten. Sequencing input: peripheral blood or thyroid tissue (not recorded which). These receptors all stem from a woman between 18 and 29 years old with Graves' hyperthyroidism.

In this sample, this clonotype turned up a few times. J is TRBJ2-7 and V is TRBV4-1; D unclear. This CDR3 region has 11 residues. Germline lookup yields CDR1 MGHRA and CDR2 YSYEKL. Trimming took off 8 bases at V and 7 bases at J, with 12 bases between the two ends. The CDR3 protein is CASGTATEQYF. The CDR3 bases are TGCGCCAGCGGCACGGCCACTGAGCAGTACTTC.

This chain links TRBV7-9 with TRBJ1-5; the match to TRBD1 covers 9 bases. Trimming at V came to 3 bases and at J to 7 bases, leaving 4 bases not matched to a gene. The CDR3 extends over 14 amino acids. CDR1 is SEHNR, CDR2 FQNEAQ, per germline (reference sequence). CDR3: CASSLGQGQQPQHF. CDR3 bases: TGTGCCAGCAGCTTGGGACAGGGCCAACAGCCCCAGCATTTT.

This chain links TRBV29-1 with TRBJ2-2; TRBD2 aligns across 7 bases. CDR3 length: 12 residues. The V segment lost 4 bases and the J segment 4 bases; nucleotides outside the gene matches: 0. From germline, CDR1 is SQVTM and CDR2 ANQGSEA. The CDR3 nucleotides read TGCAGCGTTGGGGGGGGCACCGGGGAGCTGTTTTTT. This encodes CSVGGGTGELFF.

V usage is TRBV20-1 and J usage is TRBJ2-7, with 10 positions matching TRBD2. In germline, CDR1 is DFQATT, CDR2 SNEGSKA (reference sequence). The ends lost 2 bases at V and 7 bases at J; junction bases unmatched: 5. The CDR3 has 13 residues. The DNA of the CDR3 is TGCAGTGCTAGACTAGCGGGAGTCAGGGAGCAGTACTTC. Encoded protein: CSARLAGVREQYF.

There are a few counts of this clonotype. The chain uses TRBV20-1 and TRBJ1-1, with D perhaps TRBD1 (6 bases). Germline V gene sequence: CDR1 DFQATT, CDR2 SNEGSKA (reference sequence). Trimming removed 6 bases from V and 4 bases from J, with 15 bases in between. CDR3 size: 13 residues. CDR3 nucleotides: TGCAGTGCGAGAACAGGGATATCCACTGAAGCTTTCTTT. Amino acid sequence: CSARTGISTEAFF.